This T cell receptor (beta chain) is from a study of cytomegalovirus exposure and HLA in healthy donors (dated by TCRdb to the late 2010s). For context, the study as a whole: According to an earlier analysis of a few hundred of the donors, some 180 million T cells yielded 95 million to 140 million unique TCR beta sequences and about 300 Gb of sequence data. Roughly 310 gigabases of sequencing data and tens of millions of unique TCR sequences were included in an early release covering several hundred HLA-typed donors. The genetic ancestry cluster associated with self-reported Caucasian donors included over 65% of the approximately 410 genotyped donors. The aim of the study was to test whether cataloging public T cell receptors could identify signatures of past pathogen exposure. The study profiled the T cell repertoires of around 700 subjects by immunosequencing and related them to cytomegalovirus serostatus. Along with the roughly 700-subject first cohort, a separate validation cohort of 120 different subjects was used. High-throughput TCR immunosequencing, statistical association of individual TCRs with disease status, and machine learning were combined to predict cytomegalovirus infection status. To study patterns of TCR occurrence, a later analysis re-analyzed previously published TCR beta repertoires from 666 donors and added high-resolution HLA genotyping. Rather than using new phenotypic data, the later analysis identified candidate immune exposures from TCR beta sequences and from how often those sequences occurred across donors. An earlier analysis of approximately 580 of the donors used high-throughput TCR beta sequencing to judge whether each TCR beta V gene segment behaved as functional or pseudogenic. Donor age, sex, ethnicity and CMV serostatus were collected together with the repertoire data. A later genetic analysis used genome-wide SNP genotypes for 398 of the 666 donors, treating that subset as a discovery cohort. All discovery cohort repertoires had been generated using a single sequencing platform. Class I and class II HLA loci were covered by the typing at four-digit resolution. Typing coverage varied by locus: about 620-630 donors for A, B, C, DRB1 and DQB1; under 550 for DQA1; over 600 for DPA1; 450 to 480 for DPB1. Because of strong linkage in the cohort, roughly five DR-DQ haplotypes were treated as single units for association and clustering. Among 398 genotyped donors of the cohort, an average of roughly 240,000 unique TCR beta nucleotide sequences were sequenced per donor, roughly 18% of them non-productive.

In total, roughly 670 healthy bone marrow donors made up the cohort. Cohort members were all nominally healthy when sampled, although unrecorded immune exposures were likely present. The donor was CMV seronegative and belonged to the group of around 350 seronegative cohort members. Each donor provided a peripheral blood sample, and peripheral blood mononuclear cells were used for TCR beta sequencing. The Qiagen DNeasy Blood Extraction Kit was used to extract genomic DNA from the blood cell samples. The paper's findings and limits, for the study overall: A further reported finding was that TCR beta sequences accurately predicted the HLA-A and HLA-B alleles for most subjects in the first cohort. According to a later genetic analysis, donors in an Asian-associated ancestry cluster had fewer N-insertions in productive TCRs than the approximately 710-donor mean. According to a later analysis, TCR association rates differed among HLA loci, with DRB1 alleles showing the most associated TCRs and HLA-C alleles showing the fewest. In this cohort, only TCR beta chains were sequenced, and detectable features were limited by the absence of alpha or paired-chain data. Compared with equally common non-associated chains, HLA-associated TCR beta chains in a later analysis were more clonally expanded and had lower generation probabilities. Specific HLA alleles were associated with over 15,000 TCR beta sequences at a false discovery rate of 0.05 in a later analysis. In vitro tests confirmed that a few of the cytomegalovirus-associated TCR beta chains recognize cytomegalovirus antigens. In the study, 164 TCR beta chains were listed as associated with cytomegalovirus. In an earlier analysis of 587 of the donors, most TCR beta V segments appeared in productive rearrangements about 87% or about 30% of the time, broadly matching IMGT annotations. Across donors, most TCR sequences were observed very rarely, whereas some public TCRs were present in many individuals. The authors suggested that the approach could potentially be generalized to other disease states and immunological phenotypes. Assigning TCR associations to individual alleles was difficult when HLA alleles, especially DR and DQ, strongly co-occurred. A cluster of highly shared sequence variants was judged likely to be a technical artifact of the sequencing pipeline. The classifier was reported to diagnose cytomegalovirus status with high specificity and sensitivity in both the original cohort and the validation cohort. For the cohort, immune exposure information was limited to CMV serostatus. Several of the top co-occurrence clusters appeared to be linked to parvovirus B19, influenza, CMV and Epstein-Barr virus, according to a later analysis. V-gene and J-gene trimming of TCR beta chains was associated with a missense DCLRE1C variant in a later genetic analysis, and the association was replicated in an independent cohort. Because some donors lacked HLA typing at each locus, the association tests relied only on the typed subset. Because counts were too low, around 18 rarely observed V segments, including chromosome 9 orphons, were left out of the earlier analysis of over 550 of the donors. Sequencing depth was assumed to be roughly uniform across donors in the presence/absence analyses, though that assumption may not hold. In a later analysis, most CMV-associated TCR beta chains were found to appear HLA-restricted, with HLA associations seemingly driven largely by CMV exposure. Correlated functional status among segregating V segments might reflect linkage disequilibrium, but an unknown experimental factor could not be ruled out.

Turning to this clone: Its antigen remains unidentified. No base quality information exists; no much larger clone differs at one position.

Library preparation used the immunoSEQ multiplex PCR assay. For the multiplex PCR, a mixture combining 60 forward primers for TCR Vbeta segments and 13 reverse primers for TCR Jbeta segments was used. A multiplex PCR assay on genomic DNA amplified the CDR3 region of rearranged TCR beta genes. The amplified TCR beta libraries were sequenced on the Illumina HiSeq System as 87-base-pair reads. The authors processed their data as follows. In a later analysis, tens of millions of unique TCR beta chains were counted across the 690 or so repertoires, and roughly 11 million of these chains were shared by at least two donors. Raw reads were error-corrected and collapsed into unique sequences by a nearest-neighbor algorithm in which closely related sequences were merged to remove PCR and sequencing errors. Alignment of CDR3 sequences to IMGT reference sequences was used to assign V, D and J gene segments. For a sequence to be retained, a match of at least six nucleotides to both a V gene segment and a J gene segment was required. Rearrangements were called productive when the CDR3 lacked stop codons and stayed in frame with V and J; all others were non-productive. CDR3 was defined according to IMGT convention as the region running from the second conserved V-encoded cysteine to the conserved J-encoded phenylalanine. The earlier analysis of roughly 590 of the donors excluded sequences that lacked an unambiguous match to a single V gene segment. An earlier analysis of a few hundred of the donors called V segments functional above 56.7% productive rearrangements and segregating when the between-donor standard deviation exceeded 5%. To diagnose cytomegalovirus status from the catalog of TCR beta chain sequences, a statistical classification framework was built. V and J gene assignment, in a later analysis, came from comparing TCR nucleotide sequences with IMGT/GENE-DB human TR gene sequences. The TCRdist pipeline was used in a later analysis to assign CDR3 sequences and most-parsimonious VDJ recombination scenarios. In a later analysis, each TCR beta chain was defined by its CDR3 amino acid sequence together with its V-gene family, and reads without a unique V-gene family were excluded. As a way to deal with suspected cross-contamination and a sequencing artifact, a later analysis dropped 592 nucleotide sequences that were highly shared and had low generation probability. In a later analysis, a clonal expansion index was calculated for each public chain from normalized within-repertoire ranks of inferred template counts. In a later analysis, generation probabilities were computed with a VDJ recombination model fitted to out-of-frame rearrangements, and the resulting probabilities were checked against IGoR. In a later analysis, TCR-TCR, TCR-HLA and TCR-CMV co-occurrence was scored with hypergeometric tests, and a repertoire-size bias correction was applied to TCR pairs. In a later analysis, false discovery rates were estimated by permuting HLA or CMV assignments 20 times. In a later analysis, co-occurring TCRs were grouped using DBSCAN, and TCRdist sequence similarity was added for clustering within HLA-allele-positive subsets. Repertoires with fewer than 30,000 or more than 120,000 public chains were left out of co-occurrence clustering, as were five repertoires with anomalous nucleotide sharing. This is the immuneACCESS table as TCRdb keeps it, with only in-frame sequences that have V and J called. A part of the clones is gone; compared with another copy, unresolved V genes explain less than half, and the rest is unexplained. That table is the source of V, J and clone size, and D and trimming were worked out from the DNA. The sample contains under 200,000 clones, roughly 79% of them found a single time. Of the sample, 1.5% to 2% is held by the ten largest clones.

The TCR comes from a man aged 30 to 39 in good health and CMV-seronegative. Source material: PBMCs.

This receptor carries the CDR3 CASIRQDSSPLHF. The DNA sequence follows: TGTGCCAGCATCCGACAGGATAGTTCACCCCTCCACTTT. The V and J segments used are TRBV2 and TRBJ1-6; perhaps TRBD1 is the D gene, with 6 bases matching. V loses 7 bases of germline sequence and J loses 9 bases, and the interval between the two ends is 13 bases. Based on the germline V gene, the CDR1 and CDR2 sequences are SNHLY and FYNNEI. Inclusive of the bounding cysteine and phenylalanine, the CDR3 is 13 residues long. This entry keeps only the CDR3 DNA: 39 bases, framed from base 1.